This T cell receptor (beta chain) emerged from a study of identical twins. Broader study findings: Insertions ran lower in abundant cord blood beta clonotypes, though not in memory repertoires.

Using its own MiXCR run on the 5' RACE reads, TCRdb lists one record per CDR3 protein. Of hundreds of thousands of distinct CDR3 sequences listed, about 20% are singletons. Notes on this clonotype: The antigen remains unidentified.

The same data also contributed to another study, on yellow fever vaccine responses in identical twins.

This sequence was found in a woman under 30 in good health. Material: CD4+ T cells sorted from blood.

The chain's CDR3 is CATSETGLHYNEQFF. CDR3 nucleotide sequence: TGTGCCACCAGTGAAACGGGACTCCACTACAATGAGCAGTTCTTC. V gene TRBV24-1 combines with J gene TRBJ2-1; perhaps TRBD2 as D (6 bases). CDR3 length equals 15 residues. Germline values: CDR1 KGHDR, CDR2 SFDVKD. V shed 4 bases and J shed 3 bases, with 12 bases lying between them.